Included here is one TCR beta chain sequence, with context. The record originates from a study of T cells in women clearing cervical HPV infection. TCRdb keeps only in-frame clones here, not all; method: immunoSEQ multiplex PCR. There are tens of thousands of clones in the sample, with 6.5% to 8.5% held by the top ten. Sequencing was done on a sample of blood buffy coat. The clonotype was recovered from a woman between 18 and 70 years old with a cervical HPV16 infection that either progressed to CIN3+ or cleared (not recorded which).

Incomplete CDR3 DNA: TGTGCCATCAGTGAGTCTGATGTGGGACAGGGCGGGCAGCCC. This translates into CAISESDVGQGGQP. Given in full, the CDR3 is CAISESDVGQGGQPQHF. The chain couples TRBV10-3 to TRBJ1-5; 9 bases are shared with TRBD1. The CDR3 end lies 3 residues beyond the end of the read and is filled in from the germline J gene. V dropped 0 bases and J dropped 7; count of bases not matched to a gene: 10. Germline CDR1 reads ENHRY; CDR2 reads SYGVKD. This CDR3 spans 17 amino acids.